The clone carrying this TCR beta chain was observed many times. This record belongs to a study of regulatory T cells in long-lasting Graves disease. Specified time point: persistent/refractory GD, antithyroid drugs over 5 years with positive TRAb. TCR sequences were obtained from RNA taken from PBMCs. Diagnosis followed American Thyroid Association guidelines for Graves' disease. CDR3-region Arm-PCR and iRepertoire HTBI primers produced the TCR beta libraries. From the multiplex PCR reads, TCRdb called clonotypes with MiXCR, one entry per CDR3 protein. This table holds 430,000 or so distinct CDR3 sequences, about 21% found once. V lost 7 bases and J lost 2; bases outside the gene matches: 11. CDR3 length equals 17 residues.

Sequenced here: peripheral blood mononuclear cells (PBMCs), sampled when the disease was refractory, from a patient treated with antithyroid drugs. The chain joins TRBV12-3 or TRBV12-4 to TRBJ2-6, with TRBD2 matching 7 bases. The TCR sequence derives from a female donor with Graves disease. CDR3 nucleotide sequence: TGTGCCAGCACCCGTGGGGAGGGAGCTACTGGGGCCAACGTCCTGACTTTC. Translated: CASTRGEGATGANVLTF.